This is a list of T cell receptor beta chains from one sample in a study of OX40 agonist ivuxolimab in advanced cancers. Clones were read by immunoSEQ multiplex PCR, and TCRdb kept only the in-frame ones, dropping some. The table shows more than 55,000 clones, with approximately 91% occurring only once. The source material was CD4+ or CD8+ T cells sorted from blood, sampled in a trial of the OX40 agonist ivuxolimab. The receptor source for this set is an adult with an advanced solid tumor such as melanoma, head and neck, liver or kidney cancer. The CDR3 runs from the conserved cysteine through the conserved F or W. Fields, in order: clone size, J gene, D gene, V gene, CDR3 DNA, CDR3 protein. D genes are given only for firm matches. Rows give clone size only sometimes, using once, few, many, or a class for an expanded clone.

clone size: NA
J gene: TRBJ1-5
D gene: NA
V gene: TRBV28
CDR3 DNA: TGTGCCAGCAGTTCCCCGGTACAGGGCCGACAGCCCCAGCATTTT
CDR3 protein: CASSSPVQGRQPQHF

clone size: NA
J gene: TRBJ2-7
D gene: TRBD2
V gene: TRBV30
CDR3 DNA: TGTGCCTGGAGTGCCACTAGCGTCTCCTACGAGCAGTACTTC
CDR3 protein: CAWSATSVSYEQYF

clone size: NA
J gene: TRBJ2-5
D gene: NA
V gene: TRBV12-5
CDR3 DNA: TGTGCTAGTGGTTCTGGAGAGACCCAGTACTTC
CDR3 protein: CASGSGETQYF

clone size: NA
J gene: TRBJ1-1
D gene: NA
V gene: TRBV5-1
CDR3 DNA: TGCGCCAGCAGCCTAGGCCGAGGGGACACTGAAGCTTTCTTT
CDR3 protein: CASSLGRGDTEAFF

clone size: NA
J gene: TRBJ1-5
D gene: NA
V gene: TRBV11-2
CDR3 DNA: TGTGCCAGCGGCAGGGATATCATCCAGCCCCAGCATTTT
CDR3 protein: CASGRDIIQPQHF

clone size: NA
J gene: TRBJ2-1
D gene: TRBD1
V gene: TRBV5-1
CDR3 DNA: TGCGCCAGCAGCTCCAGGGGGAGAAATGAGCAGTTCTTC
CDR3 protein: CASSSRGRNEQFF

clone size: NA
J gene: TRBJ2-7
D gene: NA
V gene: TRBV28
CDR3 DNA: TGTGCCAGCAGCCGCAGGGAGTACGAGCAGTACTTC
CDR3 protein: CASSRREYEQYF

clone size: NA
J gene: TRBJ2-7
D gene: NA
V gene: TRBV7-2
CDR3 DNA: TGTGCCAGCAGCTTCTCGGGTTCCTACGAGCAGTACTTC
CDR3 protein: CASSFSGSYEQYF

clone size: NA
J gene: TRBJ2-5
D gene: NA
V gene: TRBV6-6
CDR3 DNA: TGTGCCAGCAGCAGATACCCTCCAGACCAAGAGACCCAGTACTTC
CDR3 protein: CASSRYPPDQETQYF

clone size: NA
J gene: TRBJ1-2
D gene: NA
V gene: TRBV29-1
CDR3 DNA: TGCAGCGCCCCGGGATCTGGGGATGGCTACACCTTC
CDR3 protein: CSAPGSGDGYTF

clone size: NA
J gene: TRBJ1-2
D gene: NA
V gene: TRBV28
CDR3 DNA: TGTGCCAGCAGCCTCTCGGGGCACCTAATAAACCGGTATGGCTACACCTTC
CDR3 protein: CASSLSGHLINRYGYTF

clone size: NA
J gene: TRBJ1-1
D gene: TRBD1
V gene: TRBV6-5
CDR3 DNA: TGTGCCAGCAGTTCTAGACAGGGGGAAACTGAAGCTTTCTTT
CDR3 protein: CASSSRQGETEAFF

clone size: NA
J gene: TRBJ2-7
D gene: TRBD2
V gene: TRBV7-3
CDR3 DNA: TGTGCCAGCAGCTTAAAACCGCTGGGACTAGCGGGAGGCGAGCAGTACTTC
CDR3 protein: CASSLKPLGLAGGEQYF

clone size: NA
J gene: TRBJ1-2
D gene: NA
V gene: TRBV6-4
CDR3 DNA: TGTGCCAGCAGTGAAATCGAGGGGATCTACACCTTC
CDR3 protein: CASSEIEGIYTF

clone size: NA
J gene: TRBJ1-5
D gene: TRBD1
V gene: TRBV18
CDR3 DNA: TGTGCCAGCTCGGGAGACAGACAGGGGGGAAGCAATCAGCCCCAGCATTTT
CDR3 protein: CASSGDRQGGSNQPQHF

clone size: NA
J gene: TRBJ2-1
D gene: NA
V gene: TRBV2
CDR3 DNA: TGTGCCCTCGGGACGGACTCCTACAATGAGCAGTTCTTC
CDR3 protein: CALGTDSYNEQFF

clone size: NA
J gene: TRBJ2-3
D gene: NA
V gene: TRBV7-2
CDR3 DNA: TGTGCCAGCAGCTTAGATATAGTTAGCACAGATACGCAGTATTTT
CDR3 protein: CASSLDIVSTDTQYF

clone size: NA
J gene: TRBJ1-2
D gene: NA
V gene: TRBV19
CDR3 DNA: TGTGCCAGTGCACGGGGGAACTATGGCTACACCTTC
CDR3 protein: CASARGNYGYTF

clone size: NA
J gene: TRBJ2-3
D gene: NA
V gene: TRBV7-2
CDR3 DNA: TGTGCCAGCAGCTTAAGGCCCGTAGGAGGGGGGCTTCCAGATACGCAGTATTTT
CDR3 protein: CASSLRPVGGGLPDTQYF

clone size: NA
J gene: TRBJ2-5
D gene: TRBD1
V gene: TRBV14
CDR3 DNA: TGTGCCAGCAGCCCGGGACAGGCCTACCAAGAGACCCAGTACTTC
CDR3 protein: CASSPGQAYQETQYF

clone size: few
J gene: TRBJ1-2
D gene: NA
V gene: TRBV9
CDR3 DNA: TGTGCCAGCAGCGTAGATCTTCGGGAATATGGCTACACCTTC
CDR3 protein: CASSVDLREYGYTF

clone size: NA
J gene: TRBJ1-2
D gene: TRBD1
V gene: TRBV2
CDR3 DNA: TGTGCCAGCAGTCGCGACAGGGCGGAACTCTACACCTTC
CDR3 protein: CASSRDRAELYTF

clone size: NA
J gene: TRBJ2-5
D gene: NA
V gene: TRBV5-1
CDR3 DNA: TGCGCCAGCAGCAAAGGACAGGGAGGGCAAGAGACCCAGTACTTC
CDR3 protein: CASSKGQGGQETQYF

clone size: NA
J gene: TRBJ2-2
D gene: TRBD2
V gene: TRBV2
CDR3 DNA: TGTGCCAGCAGGGAACCTAGCGGAGCGGGGACCGGGGAGCTGTTTTTT
CDR3 protein: CASREPSGAGTGELFF

clone size: NA
J gene: TRBJ1-4
D gene: NA
V gene: TRBV18
CDR3 DNA: TGTGCCAGCTCCCCACGGGATTGGGCAGCAACTAATGAAAAACTGTTTTTT
CDR3 protein: CASSPRDWAATNEKLFF

clone size: once
J gene: TRBJ2-2
D gene: NA
V gene: TRBV18
CDR3 DNA: TGTGCCAGCTCACCACAGGGTCCCGGGGAGCTGTTTTTT
CDR3 protein: CASSPQGPGELFF

clone size: NA
J gene: TRBJ1-1
D gene: NA
V gene: TRBV5-6
CDR3 DNA: TGTGCCAGCAGCTTGGTAGGGTGGACCTCAGAGGACACTGAAGCTTTCTTT
CDR3 protein: CASSLVGWTSEDTEAFF